These T cell receptor beta chains were read from a single sample in a study of post-analysis software for immune sequencing data. TCRdb reprocessed the PCR reads via MiXCR and lists one record per CDR3 protein. The sample lists 350,000 to 450,000 distinct CDR3 sequences, about 39% occurring once. Sequencing used blood. The receptors stem from a girl aged 2 to 10 with multiple sclerosis. The CDR3 runs from the conserved cysteine through the conserved F or W. The order of the fields is clone size, J gene, V gene, D gene, CDR3 protein, CDR3 DNA. The D gene is left open where the match is weak. The size field is filled for only some rows; it gives once, few, many or a size class.

size: .
J: TRBJ2-3
V: TRBV7-3
D: TRBD2
CDR3: CASSLPTSGWDTQYF
DNA: TGTGCCAGCAGCCTTCCGACTAGCGGGTGGGATACGCAGTATTTT

size: many
J: TRBJ2-7
V: TRBV7-2
D: .
CDR3: CASSEGHLEQYF
DNA: TGTGCCAGCAGCGAAGGTCACCTCGAGCAGTACTTC

size: few
J: TRBJ2-1
V: TRBV30
D: .
CDR3: CAYSLGSNEQFF
DNA: TGTGCCTACAGCCTGGGGTCCAATGAGCAGTTCTTC

size: .
J: TRBJ2-5
V: TRBV21-1
D: .
CDR3: CASSKAQRGEQETQYF
DNA: TGTGCCAGCAGCAAGGCCCAGCGGGGGGAGCAAGAGACCCAGTACTTC

size: many
J: TRBJ2-1
V: TRBV12-3/TRBV12-4
D: .
CDR3: CASTPPWSSNEQFF
DNA: TGTGCCAGCACTCCACCCTGGTCGTCCAATGAGCAGTTCTTC

size: .
J: TRBJ2-1
V: TRBV5-6
D: .
CDR3: CASSPGGVRRNEQFF
DNA: TGTGCCAGCAGCCCTGGCGGGGTAAGACGGAATGAGCAGTTCTTC

size: few
J: TRBJ2-7
V: TRBV10-3
D: .
CDR3: CAISGDTGLYEQYF
DNA: TGTGCCATCAGTGGGGACACCGGCCTCTACGAGCAGTACTTC

size: .
J: TRBJ2-7
V: TRBV7-2
D: .
CDR3: CASSRLGLDYEQYF
DNA: TGTGCCAGCAGCCGACTTGGGCTGGACTACGAGCAGTACTTC

size: .
J: TRBJ2-3
V: TRBV2
D: .
CDR3: CASSEAPSDSTDTQYF
DNA: TGTGCCAGCAGTGAAGCGCCTAGCGACAGCACAGATACGCAGTATTTT

size: few
J: TRBJ1-1
V: TRBV6-1
D: TRBD1
CDR3: CASSTYITSDRGVTEAFF
DNA: TGTGCCAGCAGTACGTACATCACTTCGGACAGGGGAGTCACTGAAGCTTTCTTT

size: .
J: TRBJ2-2
V: TRBV5-1
D: TRBD1
CDR3: CASCRQGDTGELFF
DNA: TGCGCCAGCTGCCGACAGGGGGACACCGGGGAGCTGTTTTTT

size: .
J: TRBJ1-1
V: TRBV5-1
D: .
CDR3: CASSQDPTPGAEAFF
DNA: TGCGCCAGCAGCCAAGATCCGACACCTGGGGCTGAAGCTTTCTTT

size: .
J: TRBJ1-1
V: TRBV9
D: TRBD1
CDR3: CASSPGQEGTEAFF
DNA: TGTGCCAGCAGCCCTGGACAGGAGGGCACTGAAGCTTTCTTT

size: few
J: TRBJ1-2
V: TRBV29-1
D: .
CDR3: CSVVREGGYGYTF
DNA: TGCAGCGTTGTAAGGGAAGGAGGCTATGGCTACACCTTC

size: .
J: TRBJ2-4
V: TRBV7-6
D: TRBD2
CDR3: CATGLAGTGASPSKNIQYF
DNA: TGTGCCACGGGACTAGCGGGGACGGGGGCCTCCCCTTCCAAAAACATTCAGTACTTC

size: .
J: TRBJ1-5
V: TRBV27
D: .
CDR3: CASSSLGGPGQPQHF
DNA: TGTGCCAGCAGTTCCCTTGGGGGGCCAGGACAGCCCCAGCATTTT

size: .
J: TRBJ1-3
V: TRBV4-1
D: .
CDR3: CANGQDKAVLFSGNTIYF
DNA: TGCGCCAATGGTCAAGATAAGGCGGTTCTCTTCTCTGGAAACACCATATATTTT

size: .
J: TRBJ2-1
V: TRBV7-2
D: TRBD2
CDR3: CASSLVGTSGRTNEQFF
DNA: TGTGCCAGCAGCTTAGTCGGGACTAGCGGGAGGACGAATGAGCAGTTCTTC

size: .
J: TRBJ2-1
V: TRBV7-2
D: .
CDR3: CASSLGRAGHNEQFF
DNA: TGTGCCAGCAGCTTAGGGAGGGCCGGACACAATGAGCAGTTCTTC

size: few
J: TRBJ2-4
V: TRBV12-3/TRBV12-4
D: .
CDR3: CASNPQGLAKNIQYF
DNA: TGTGCCAGCAACCCACAGGGTCTAGCCAAAAACATTCAGTACTTC

size: few
J: TRBJ1-1
V: TRBV29-1
D: .
CDR3: CSVVLVHTEAFF
DNA: TGCAGCGTTGTTTTGGTCCACACTGAAGCTTTCTTT

size: many
J: TRBJ1-2
V: TRBV29-1
D: .
CDR3: CSVDRSGSTYGYTF
DNA: TGCAGCGTTGACCGATCAGGCAGCACTTATGGCTACACCTTC

size: .
J: TRBJ1-5
V: TRBV7-2
D: .
CDR3: CASSLGGERRRGQPQHF
DNA: TGTGCCAGCAGCTTAGGGGGGGAACGGCGCCGAGGACAGCCCCAGCATTTT

size: few
J: TRBJ2-5
V: TRBV3-1
D: .
CDR3: CASSQVWRATQETQYF
DNA: TGTGCCAGCAGCCAAGTGTGGAGGGCTACCCAAGAGACCCAGTACTTC

size: .
J: TRBJ2-1
V: TRBV15
D: TRBD2
CDR3: CATSRPSGRANEQFF
DNA: TGTGCCACCAGCAGACCTAGCGGGAGGGCCAATGAGCAGTTCTTC

size: few
J: TRBJ2-3
V: TRBV7-3
D: TRBD2
CDR3: CASSSWETSGVPDTQYF
DNA: TGTGCCAGCAGCTCTTGGGAAACTAGCGGGGTACCAGATACGCAGTATTTT

size: .
J: TRBJ2-1
V: TRBV27
D: TRBD2
CDR3: CASSKPATPSGRYNEQFF
DNA: TGTGCCAGCAGTAAGCCCGCTACTCCTAGCGGGAGATACAATGAGCAGTTCTTC

size: .
J: TRBJ1-4
V: TRBV28
D: .
CDR3: CASSLVVGKLFF
DNA: TGTGCCAGCAGTTTAGTAGTGGGGAAACTGTTTTTT

size: once
J: TRBJ2-1
V: TRBV7-9
D: TRBD1
CDR3: CASSLALQGASGDEQFF
DNA: TGTGCCAGCAGCTTAGCCCTACAGGGGGCTTCTGGGGATGAGCAGTTCTTC

size: few
J: TRBJ2-7
V: TRBV6-5
D: TRBD1
CDR3: CASSAWDSSYEQYF
DNA: TGTGCCAGCAGTGCCTGGGACAGCTCCTACGAGCAGTACTTC

size: .
J: TRBJ2-7
V: TRBV7-2
D: .
CDR3: CASSFEVGRLEQYF
DNA: TGTGCCAGCAGCTTCGAGGTGGGGAGGCTCGAGCAGTACTTC

size: .
J: TRBJ1-2
V: TRBV7-9
D: .
CDR3: CASSLEEPSPYGYTF
DNA: TGTGCCAGCAGCTTAGAAGAACCGAGCCCCTATGGCTACACCTTC